The present entry profiles one TCR beta chain with its context. CD8+ and CD4+ T cells taken from blood had their TCR beta sequenced. The CDR3 contains 12 residues. After removal of 6 bases from V and 2 bases from J, the junction contained 1 base not matched to a gene. Germline V gene data show CDR1 as MNHEY and CDR2 as SVGAGI. These data come from a study of CD8 T cells in Susac syndrome. With random hexamers, reverse transcription was performed on about 0.5 to 1 ug of RNA. The TCR beta CDR3 was amplified by immunoSEQ multiplex PCR across 54 Vbeta, 13 Jbeta. TCRdb passed the immunoSEQ multiplex PCR reads through MiXCR, listing each CDR3 protein once. The data contain 85,000 to 90,000 distinct CDR3 sequences, 85% to 95% of them singletons.

Sequenced input: CD8+ T cells from PBMCs. The origin of this receptor is a human donor in good health. This chain connects TRBV6-5 to TRBJ2-7, with TRBD1 matching over 7 bases. The CDR3 is CASRQGAYEQYF. CDR3 in DNA: TGTGCCAGCAGGCAGGGGGCCTACGAGCAGTACTTC.